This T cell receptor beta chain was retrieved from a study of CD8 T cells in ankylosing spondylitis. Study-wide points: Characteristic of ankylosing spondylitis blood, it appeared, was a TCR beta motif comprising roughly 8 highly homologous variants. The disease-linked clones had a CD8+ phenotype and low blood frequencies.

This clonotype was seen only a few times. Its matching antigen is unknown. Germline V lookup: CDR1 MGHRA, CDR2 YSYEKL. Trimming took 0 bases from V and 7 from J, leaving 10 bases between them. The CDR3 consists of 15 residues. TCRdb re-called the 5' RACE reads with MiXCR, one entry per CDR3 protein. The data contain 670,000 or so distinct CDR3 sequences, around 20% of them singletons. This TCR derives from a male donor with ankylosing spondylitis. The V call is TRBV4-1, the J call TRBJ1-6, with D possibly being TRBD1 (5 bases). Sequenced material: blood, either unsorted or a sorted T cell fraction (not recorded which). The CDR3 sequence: CASSQDGGGNSPLHF. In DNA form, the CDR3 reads TGCGCCAGCAGCCAAGATGGGGGGGGAAATTCACCCCTCCACTTT.